A selection of T cell receptor beta chains follows, all from one sample in a study of human T cells and chemical hapten exposure. Via MiXCR, TCRdb re-called the RACE reads, giving one row per CDR3 protein. The sample includes some 400,000 distinct CDR3 sequences, 4.8% of them seen just once. The material was whole blood, obtained in connection with sensitization to the hapten diphenylcyclopropenone (DPC). The receptors here all came from a woman between 50 and 59 years old with alopecia areata. Some clones in this sample may be carry-over from other donors' samples. CDR3s include the opening cysteine and the closing phenylalanine or tryptophan. The order of the fields is J gene, V gene, clone size, D gene, CDR3 DNA, CDR3 protein. D genes are given only for firm matches. Size tells how often a clone was seen (once, few, many) or the class of an expanded clone, and some rows leave it out.

TRBJ2-3,TRBV14,few,TRBD1,TGTGCCAGCAGCCAAGCTCACAGGGGGACAGATACGCAGTATTTT,CASSQAHRGTDTQYF
TRBJ2-7,TRBV5-1,.,TRBD1,TGCGCCACCAAGGACAGGAGAACCTACGAGCAGTACTTC,CATKDRRTYEQYF
TRBJ2-1,TRBV7-2,many,TRBD1,TGTGCCAGCAGATCCCATTCAGGGACAGCCTACAATGAGCAGTTCTTC,CASRSHSGTAYNEQFF
TRBJ2-3,TRBV12-3/TRBV12-4,few,.,TGTGCCAGCAGTTCCGGGGGATTACCCCGCACAGATACGCAGTATTTT,CASSSGGLPRTDTQYF
TRBJ2-1,TRBV6-2/TRBV6-3,many,TRBD2,TGTGCCAGCAGTTACGATACTAGCGGGAGAAACAATGAGCAGTTCTTC,CASSYDTSGRNNEQFF
TRBJ1-2,TRBV2,many,.,TGTGCCAGCAGTGAATTACAGAACTATGGCTACACCTTC,CASSELQNYGYTF
TRBJ1-2,TRBV4-3,.,.,TGCGCCAGCAGCCAAGGCGAGACAGGCGCCGAAGGCTACACCTTC,CASSQGETGAEGYTF
TRBJ1-2,TRBV6-6,many,TRBD1,TGTGCCAGCAGCCAAATCGGGACAGGGGGCGGCAACTATGGCTACACCTTC,CASSQIGTGGGNYGYTF
TRBJ2-1,TRBV5-6,few,.,TGTGCCAGCAGCTTCGGGACCACAGTCGCCTACAATGAGCAGTTCTTC,CASSFGTTVAYNEQFF
TRBJ2-1,TRBV28,few,.,TGTGCCAGCAACACCCTAGCTTGGGACATAGTCTTC,CASNTLAWDIVF
TRBJ2-2,TRBV20-1,many,TRBD1,TGCAGTGCTACGGACAGGGGGCCCACCGGGGAGCTGTTTTTT,CSATDRGPTGELFF